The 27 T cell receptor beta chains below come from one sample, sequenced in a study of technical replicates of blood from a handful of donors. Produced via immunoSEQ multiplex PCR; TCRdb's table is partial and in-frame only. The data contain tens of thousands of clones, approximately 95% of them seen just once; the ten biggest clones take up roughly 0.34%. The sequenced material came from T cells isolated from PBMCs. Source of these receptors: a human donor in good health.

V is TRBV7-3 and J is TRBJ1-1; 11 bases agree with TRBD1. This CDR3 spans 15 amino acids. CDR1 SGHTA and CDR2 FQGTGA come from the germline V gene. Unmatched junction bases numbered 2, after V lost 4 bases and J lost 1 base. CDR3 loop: CASSWTGGENTEAFF. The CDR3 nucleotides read TGTGCCAGCAGCTGGACAGGGGGCGAGAACACTGAAGCTTTCTTT.

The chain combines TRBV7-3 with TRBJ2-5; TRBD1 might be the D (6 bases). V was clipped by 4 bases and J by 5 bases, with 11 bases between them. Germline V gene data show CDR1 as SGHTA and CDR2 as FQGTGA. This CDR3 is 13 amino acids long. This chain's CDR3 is CASSSGQMETQYF. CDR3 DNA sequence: TGTGCCAGCAGCTCCGGACAGATGGAGACCCAGTACTTC.

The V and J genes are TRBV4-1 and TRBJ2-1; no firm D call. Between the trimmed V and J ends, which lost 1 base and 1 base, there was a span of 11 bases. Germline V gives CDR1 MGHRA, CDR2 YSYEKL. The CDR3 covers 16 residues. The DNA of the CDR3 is TGCGCCAGCAGCCAAGGATGGCTAGTATCCTACAATGAGCAGTTCTTC. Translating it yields CASSQGWLVSYNEQFF.

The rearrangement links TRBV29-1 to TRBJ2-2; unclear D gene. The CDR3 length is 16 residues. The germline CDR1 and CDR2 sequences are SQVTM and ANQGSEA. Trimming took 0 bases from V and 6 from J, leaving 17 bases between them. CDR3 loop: CSVEDLNHKLPGELFF. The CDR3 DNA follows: TGCAGCGTTGAAGATCTAAACCATAAATTGCCCGGGGAGCTGTTTTTT.

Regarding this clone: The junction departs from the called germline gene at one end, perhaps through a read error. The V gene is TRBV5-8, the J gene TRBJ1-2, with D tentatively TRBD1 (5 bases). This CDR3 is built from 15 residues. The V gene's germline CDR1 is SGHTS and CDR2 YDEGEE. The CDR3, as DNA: TGTGCCAGCAGCTTGTCAAGGGGAACTAACTATGGCTACATCTTC. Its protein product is CASSLSRGTNYGYIF. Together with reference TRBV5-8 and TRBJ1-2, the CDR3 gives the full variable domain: EAGVTQSPTHLIKTRGQQATLRCSPISGHTSVYWYQQALGLGLQFLLWYDEGEERNRGNFPPRFSGRQFPNYSSELNVNALELEDSALYLCASSLSRGTNYGYIFGSGTRLTVV.

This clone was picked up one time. The CDR3, as DNA: TGTGCCAGCAGGAAGGGGACTAGCGGGAGCTATGAGCAGTTCTTC. As protein: CASRKGTSGSYEQFF. The J gene is TRBJ2-1, the V gene TRBV27; 14 positions match TRBD2. The V gene's germline CDR1 is MNHEY and CDR2 SMNVEV (reference sequence). V dropped 6 bases and J dropped 8; count of bases not matched to a gene: 6. This CDR3 spans 15 amino acids.

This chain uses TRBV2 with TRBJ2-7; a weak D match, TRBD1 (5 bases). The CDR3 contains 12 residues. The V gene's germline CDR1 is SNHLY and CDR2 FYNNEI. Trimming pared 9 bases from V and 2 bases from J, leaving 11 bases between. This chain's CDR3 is CASEGDPYEQYF. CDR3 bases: TGTGCCAGTGAAGGGGATCCCTACGAGCAGTACTTC.

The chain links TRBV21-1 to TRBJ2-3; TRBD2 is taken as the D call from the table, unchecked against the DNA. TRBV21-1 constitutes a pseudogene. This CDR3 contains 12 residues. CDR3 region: CASSKAEDTQYF. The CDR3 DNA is TGTGCCAGCAGCAAAGCTGAGGATACGCAGTATTTT.

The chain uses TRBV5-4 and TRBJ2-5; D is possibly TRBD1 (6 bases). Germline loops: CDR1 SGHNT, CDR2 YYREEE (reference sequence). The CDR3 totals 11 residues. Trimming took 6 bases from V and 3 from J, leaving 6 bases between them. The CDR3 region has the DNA TGTGCCAGCACAGGGGAAGAGACCCAGTACTTC. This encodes CASTGEETQYF. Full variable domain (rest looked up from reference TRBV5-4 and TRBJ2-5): ETGVTQSPTHLIKTRGQQVTLRCSSQSGHNTVSWYQQALGQGPQFIFQYYREEENGRGNFPPRFSGLQFPNYSSELNVNALELDDSALYLCASTGEETQYFGPGTRLLVL.

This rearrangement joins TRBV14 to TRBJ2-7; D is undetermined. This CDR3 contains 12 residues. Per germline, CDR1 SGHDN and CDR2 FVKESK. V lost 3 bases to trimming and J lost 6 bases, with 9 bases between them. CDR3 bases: TGTGCCAGCAGCCAGATCCTAGGCGAGCAGTACTTC. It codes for CASSQILGEQYF.

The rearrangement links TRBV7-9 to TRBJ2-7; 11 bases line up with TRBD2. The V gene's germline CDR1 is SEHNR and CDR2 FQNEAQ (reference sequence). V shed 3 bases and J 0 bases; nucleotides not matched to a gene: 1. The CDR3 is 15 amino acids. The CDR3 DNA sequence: TGTGCCAGCAGCTTTGGGACTAGCGGCTCCTACGAGCAGTACTTC. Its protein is CASSFGTSGSYEQYF.

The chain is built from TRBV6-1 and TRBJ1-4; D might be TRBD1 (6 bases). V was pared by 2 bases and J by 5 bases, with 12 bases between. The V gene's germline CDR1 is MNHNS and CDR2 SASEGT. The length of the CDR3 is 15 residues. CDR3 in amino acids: CASSESGARNEKLFF. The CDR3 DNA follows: TGTGCCAGCAGTGAATCAGGGGCGCGGAATGAAAAACTGTTTTTT.

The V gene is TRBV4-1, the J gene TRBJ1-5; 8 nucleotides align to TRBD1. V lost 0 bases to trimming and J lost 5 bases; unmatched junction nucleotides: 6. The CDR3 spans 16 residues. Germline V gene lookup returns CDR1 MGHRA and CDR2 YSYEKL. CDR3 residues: CASSQEWNRGDQPQHF. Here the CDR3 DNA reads TGCGCCAGCAGCCAAGAATGGAACAGGGGGGATCAGCCCCAGCATTTT.

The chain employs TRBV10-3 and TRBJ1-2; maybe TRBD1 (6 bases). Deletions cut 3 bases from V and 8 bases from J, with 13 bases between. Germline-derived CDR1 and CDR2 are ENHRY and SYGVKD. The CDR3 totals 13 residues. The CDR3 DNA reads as TGTGCCATCAGTGAAAGACAGGACGGAGGCTACACCTTC. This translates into CAISERQDGGYTF.

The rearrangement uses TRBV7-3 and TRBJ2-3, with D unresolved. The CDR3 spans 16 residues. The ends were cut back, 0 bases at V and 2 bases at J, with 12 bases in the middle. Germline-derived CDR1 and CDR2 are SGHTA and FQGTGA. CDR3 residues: CASSLTPSQLTDTQYF. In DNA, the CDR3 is TGTGCCAGCAGCTTAACCCCCTCCCAACTCACAGATACGCAGTATTTT.

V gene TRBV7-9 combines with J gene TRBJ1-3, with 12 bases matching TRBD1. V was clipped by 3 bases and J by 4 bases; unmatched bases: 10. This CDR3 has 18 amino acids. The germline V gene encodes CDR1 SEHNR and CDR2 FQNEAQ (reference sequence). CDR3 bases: TGTGCCAGCAGCTTCCAGGGGACAGGGGGCTTCTCAGGAAACACCATATATTTT. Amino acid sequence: CASSFQGTGGFSGNTIYF.

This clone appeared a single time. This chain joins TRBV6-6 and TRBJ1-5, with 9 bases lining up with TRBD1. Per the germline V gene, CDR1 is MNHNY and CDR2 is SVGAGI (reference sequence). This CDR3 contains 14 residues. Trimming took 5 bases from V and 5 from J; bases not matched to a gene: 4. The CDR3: CASSPGTGYQPQHF. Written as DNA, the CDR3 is TGTGCCAGCAGTCCCGGGACAGGGTATCAGCCCCAGCATTTT.

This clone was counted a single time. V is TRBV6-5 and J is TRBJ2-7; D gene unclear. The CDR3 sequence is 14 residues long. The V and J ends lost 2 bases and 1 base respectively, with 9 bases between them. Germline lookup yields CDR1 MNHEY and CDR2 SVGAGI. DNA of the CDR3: TGTGCCAGCAGTTACGGTGCGGATTCCTACGAGCAGTACTTC. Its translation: CASSYGADSYEQYF.

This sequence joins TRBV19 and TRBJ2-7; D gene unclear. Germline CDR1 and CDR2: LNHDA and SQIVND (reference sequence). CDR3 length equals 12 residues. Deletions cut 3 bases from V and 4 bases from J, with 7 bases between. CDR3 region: CASSIPGYEQYF. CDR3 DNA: TGTGCCAGTAGTATCCCCGGTTACGAGCAGTACTTC.

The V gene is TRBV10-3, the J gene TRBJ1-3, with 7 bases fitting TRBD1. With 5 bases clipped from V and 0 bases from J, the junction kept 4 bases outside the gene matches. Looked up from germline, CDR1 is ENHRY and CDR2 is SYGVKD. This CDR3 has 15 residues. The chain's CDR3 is CAISRTGSSGNTIYF. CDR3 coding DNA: TGTGCCATCAGTAGGACAGGTTCCTCTGGAAACACCATATATTTT.

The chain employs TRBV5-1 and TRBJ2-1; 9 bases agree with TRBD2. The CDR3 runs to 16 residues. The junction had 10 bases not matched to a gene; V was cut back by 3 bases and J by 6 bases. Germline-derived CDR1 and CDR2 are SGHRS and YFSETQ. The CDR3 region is CASSSTEREVINEQFF. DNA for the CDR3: TGCGCCAGCAGCTCTACGGAGCGGGAGGTCATCAATGAGCAGTTCTTC.

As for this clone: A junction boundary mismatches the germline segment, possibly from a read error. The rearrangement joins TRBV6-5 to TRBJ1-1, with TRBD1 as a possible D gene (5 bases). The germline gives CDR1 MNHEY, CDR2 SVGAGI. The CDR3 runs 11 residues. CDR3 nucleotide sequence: TGCGTTACTGGGGGGGGAACTGAAGCTTTCTTT. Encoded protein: CVTGGGTEAFF.

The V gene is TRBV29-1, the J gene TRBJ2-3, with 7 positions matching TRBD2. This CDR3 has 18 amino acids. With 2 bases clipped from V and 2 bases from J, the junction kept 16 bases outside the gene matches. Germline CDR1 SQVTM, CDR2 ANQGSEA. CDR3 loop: CSVEFLIILRETTDTQYF. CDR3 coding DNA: TGCAGCGTTGAATTTCTAATTATTTTGCGGGAGACCACAGATACGCAGTATTTT.

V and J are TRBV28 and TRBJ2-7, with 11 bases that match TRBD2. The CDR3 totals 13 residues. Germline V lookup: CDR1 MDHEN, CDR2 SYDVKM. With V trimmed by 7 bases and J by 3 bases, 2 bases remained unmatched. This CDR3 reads CASIGTSGYEQYF. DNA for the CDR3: TGTGCCAGCATTGGGACTAGCGGCTACGAGCAGTACTTC. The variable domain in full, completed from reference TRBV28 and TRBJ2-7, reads DVKVTQSSRYLVKRTGEKVFLECVQDMDHENMFWYRQDPGLGLRLIYFSYDVKMKEKGDIPEGYSVSREKKERFSLILESASTNQTSMYLCASIGTSGYEQYFGPGTRLTVT.

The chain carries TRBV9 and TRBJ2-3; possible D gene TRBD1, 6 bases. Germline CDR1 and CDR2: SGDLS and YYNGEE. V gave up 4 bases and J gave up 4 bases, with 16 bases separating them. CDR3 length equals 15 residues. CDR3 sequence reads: CASSFQGREADTQYF. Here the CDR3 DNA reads TGTGCCAGCAGCTTTCAGGGGAGAGAGGCAGATACGCAGTATTTT.

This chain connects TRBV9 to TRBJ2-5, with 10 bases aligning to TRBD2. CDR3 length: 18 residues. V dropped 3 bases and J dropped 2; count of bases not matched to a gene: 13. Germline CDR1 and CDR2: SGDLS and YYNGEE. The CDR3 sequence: CASSGSASGSFGQETQYF. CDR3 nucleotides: TGTGCCAGCAGCGGAAGTGCTAGCGGGAGTTTCGGGCAAGAGACCCAGTACTTC.

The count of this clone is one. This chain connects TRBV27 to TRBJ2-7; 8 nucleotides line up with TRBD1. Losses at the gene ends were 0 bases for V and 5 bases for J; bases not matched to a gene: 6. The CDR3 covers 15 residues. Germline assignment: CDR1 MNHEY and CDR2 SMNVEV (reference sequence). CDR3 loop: CASSLSQGAWHEQYF. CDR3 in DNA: TGTGCCAGCAGTTTATCGCAGGGGGCTTGGCACGAGCAGTACTTC.